This TCR beta chain was obtained from a study of cytomegalovirus exposure and HLA in healthy donors. Study results and caveats: Later analysis demonstrated an association between a missense DCLRE1C variant and TCR beta V- and J-gene trimming.

PCR used 60 Vbeta primers and 13 Jbeta primers. TCRdb's table, derived via immunoSEQ multiplex PCR, lists solely in-frame clones and lacks some. The sample has some 130,000 clones; roughly 9.8% are singletons. As regards this clone: Its antigen is not known.

V lost 0 bases and J 4 bases, leaving 12 bases between the germline ends. The CDR3 extends over 15 amino acids. Germline lookup yields CDR1 LNHNV and CDR2 YYDKDF (reference sequence). Sequencing input: PBMCs. The chain couples TRBV15 to TRBJ1-2, with D perhaps matching TRBD1 (5 bases). The TCR originated in a man aged 50 or older in good health and CMV-seronegative. The CDR3: CATSRDRVGVYGYTF. CDR3 DNA: TGTGCCACCAGCAGAGACAGGGTTGGAGTCTATGGCTACACCTTC.